The 12 T cell receptor beta chains below all came from one sample that was sequenced in a study of memory CD4+ T cells and cytomegalovirus serostatus. The assay was immunoSEQ multiplex PCR, and TCRdb's table has in-frame clones only and misses some. The data hold about 56,000 clones, with 82% observed a single time. Single viable CD3+CD4+CD8-CD45RO+ cells were sorted as the memory CD4+ T cells. Sample: memory CD4+ T cells from blood. The receptor set was obtained from an adult in good health and CMV-seronegative.

A few counts support this clone. The CDR3 loop reads CSVGADGNTIYF. CDR3 sequence (DNA): TGCAGCGTTGGGGCAGATGGAAACACCATATATTTT. The genes are TRBV29-1 and TRBJ1-3, with D uncertain. The CDR3 is made up of 12 amino acids. Germline-derived CDR1 and CDR2 are SQVTM and ANQGSEA. V was shortened by 4 bases and J by 3 bases, with 7 bases between the two germline ends.

This clone occurred a few times. The chain employs TRBV10-3 and TRBJ2-2; 12 bases line up with TRBD2. Trimming removed 8 bases from V and 1 base from J; junction bases left unmatched: 5. In germline, CDR1 is ENHRY, CDR2 SYGVKD. The CDR3 totals 16 residues. The DNA for the CDR3 is TGTGCCATCCTGGCTAGCGGGGGGGTGAACACCGGGGAGCTGTTTTTT. Amino acids: CAILASGGVNTGELFF.

J is TRBJ2-3 and V is TRBV7-9; D not certain. Germline loops: CDR1 SEHNR, CDR2 FQNEAQ (reference sequence). Trimming removed 4 bases from V and 2 bases from J, with 16 bases in between. The CDR3 is made up of 16 amino acids. This CDR3 is CASSSSNSRPTDTQYF. The CDR3 bases are TGTGCCAGCAGCTCGTCAAACTCCCGCCCCACAGATACGCAGTATTTT.

The rearrangement joins TRBV5-1 to TRBJ2-1, with 10 positions matching TRBD2. The CDR3 consists of 14 residues. Germline trimming cut 3 bases from V and 6 bases from J; bases unmatched to any gene: 3. Germline V gene data show CDR1 as SGHRS and CDR2 as YFSETQ. This CDR3 is CASSWGLASNEQFF. CDR3 coding DNA: TGCGCCAGCAGCTGGGGACTAGCGTCCAATGAGCAGTTCTTC.

The chain is built from TRBV7-2 and TRBJ1-2, with no clear D. The germline gives CDR1 SGHTA, CDR2 FQGNSA. Between the trimmed V and J ends, which lost 5 bases and 8 bases, there was a span of 9 bases. The CDR3 is 11 amino acids. The CDR3 spells CASSQLSGYTF. CDR3 bases: TGTGCCAGCAGCCAATTGAGCGGCTACACCTTC.

In this sample, this clone turned up a few times. The chain carries TRBV27 and TRBJ1-6; D gene ambiguous. The CDR3 is 12 amino acids. Germline CDR1 is MNHEY and CDR2 is SMNVEV (reference sequence). The V end was cut by 0 bases, the J end by 13 bases, with 7 bases between. The CDR3 spells CASSLSNTPLHF. As DNA, the CDR3 is TGTGCCAGCAGTTTATCGAACACTCCCCTCCACTTT.

This clone was recorded only once. The V call is TRBV20-1, the J call TRBJ2-3; D not certain. Germline-derived CDR1 and CDR2 are DFQATT and SNEGSKA (reference sequence). The CDR3 covers 9 residues. Trimming took off 7 bases at V and 5 bases at J, with 4 bases between the two ends. CDR3 loop: CSVGDTQYF. In DNA form, the CDR3 reads TGCAGTGTCGGAGATACGCAGTATTTT.

This clone was seen only a few times. J is TRBJ1-1 and V is TRBV2; perhaps TRBD1 as D (6 bases). Trimming pared 10 bases from V and 1 base from J, leaving 10 bases between. Germline loops: CDR1 SNHLY, CDR2 FYNNEI. The CDR3 contains 12 residues. The CDR3 sequence is CATGQTNTEAFF. Here the CDR3 DNA reads TGTGCCACCGGACAGACGAACACTGAAGCTTTCTTT.

The chain uses TRBV15 and TRBJ1-1; possibly TRBD1 for D (5 bases). There are 14 residues in the CDR3. The V end lost 5 bases, the J end lost 2 bases, and 12 bases lay between the germline ends. The germline V gene encodes CDR1 LNHNV and CDR2 YYDKDF (reference sequence). The CDR3, as DNA: TGTGCCACCAGCTACCCCCGGACAAACACTGAAGCTTTCTTT. Encoded protein: CATSYPRTNTEAFF.

This rearrangement joins TRBV5-4 to TRBJ2-1; TRBD2 matches 10 bases. V gave up 9 bases and J gave up 6 bases; unmatched junction bases: 3. The CDR3 has 12 residues. Per the germline V gene, CDR1 is SGHNT and CDR2 is YYREEE (reference sequence). CDR3 nucleotides: TGTGCCACCCGACTAGCGGGCAATGAGCAGTTCTTC. Residues: CATRLAGNEQFF.

The CDR3 DNA is TGTGCCAGCAGCCGTAGCCAGGATCAGCCCCAGCATTTT. This sequence encodes CASSRSQDQPQHF. This chain joins TRBV7-8 and TRBJ1-5; D ambiguous. Germline CDR1 and CDR2: SGHVS and FQNEAQ. V was pared by 5 bases and J by 5 bases, with 10 bases between. The CDR3 contains 13 residues. Looking up the rest from reference TRBV7-8 and TRBJ1-5 gives the full variable domain: GAGVSQSPRYKVAKRGQDVALRCDPISGHVSLFWYQQALGQGPEFLTYFQNEAQLDKSGLPSDRFFAERPEGSVSTLKIQRTQQEDSAVYLCASSRSQDQPQHFGDGTRLSIL.

The chain links TRBV20-1 to TRBJ1-2, with unresolved D. CDR1 is DFQATT and CDR2 is SNEGSKA in the germline V gene (reference sequence). The V and J ends lost 4 bases and 4 bases respectively, with 7 bases between them. The CDR3 has 11 residues. Written as DNA, the CDR3 is TGCAGTGCTACCCTGAGCTATGGCTACACCTTC. This sequence encodes CSATLSYGYTF.